The clone carrying this T cell receptor (beta chain) was seen repeatedly, ten times or more. Its antigen remains unidentified. The source of the sample is a study of CD8 T cells in ankylosing spondylitis. CDR3 size: 16 residues. Trimming stripped 1 base from V and 1 base from J, with 12 bases between. Germline V CDR1 and CDR2: SEHNR, FQNEAQ (reference sequence). MiXCR, applied by TCRdb to the 5' RACE reads, yields one record per CDR3 protein. This sample has about 130,000 distinct CDR3 sequences, with roughly 7.3% found just once. Whole-study results and caveats: Made up of fewer than ten highly homologous variants, a TCR beta motif appeared characteristic of ankylosing spondylitis blood. Within matched ankylosing spondylitis synovial fluid, disease-linked clones were reportedly significantly enriched.

V and J are TRBV7-9 and TRBJ2-3; perhaps TRBD2 as D (5 bases). This clonotype was obtained from a male donor with ankylosing spondylitis or in good health (not recorded which). Specimen: blood, either unsorted or a sorted T cell fraction (not recorded which). The CDR3 nucleotides read TGTGCCAGCAGCTTAGTGGCTAGCCCGGGCACAGATACGCAGTATTTT. It is translated as CASSLVASPGTDTQYF.